This T cell receptor beta chain was captured by sequencing in a study of blood T cell repertoires in COVID-19. Study-wide background: Samples came from the United States, Italy and Spain, spanning acute and convalescent COVID-19. T cells, B-cell-depleted T cells, or PBMCs supplied cDNA or gDNA.

Individuals drawn from around 25 US areas were about 18 to 100 years old. Method: immunoSEQ multiplex PCR; TCRdb's copy keeps in-frame clones and lacks some. Of tens of thousands of clones in the sample, roughly 80% were seen once. A single count supports this clone. This may stem from a read error, because a much larger clone lies one nucleotide away. The V segment lost 3 bases and the J segment 6 bases; nucleotides outside the gene matches: 8. The CDR3 is 16 amino acids. CDR1 is SGHRS and CDR2 is YFSETQ in the germline V gene. This chain joins TRBV5-1 and TRBJ2-3; 12 bases fit TRBD1. The TCR comes from a woman between 40 and 50 years old with acute COVID-19. Sequenced input: PBMCs or T cells enriched from blood (not recorded which). CDR3 in amino acids: CASSSGDRGPKDTQYF. The CDR3 bases are TGCGCCAGCAGCTCCGGGGACAGGGGGCCAAAGGATACGCAGTATTTT.